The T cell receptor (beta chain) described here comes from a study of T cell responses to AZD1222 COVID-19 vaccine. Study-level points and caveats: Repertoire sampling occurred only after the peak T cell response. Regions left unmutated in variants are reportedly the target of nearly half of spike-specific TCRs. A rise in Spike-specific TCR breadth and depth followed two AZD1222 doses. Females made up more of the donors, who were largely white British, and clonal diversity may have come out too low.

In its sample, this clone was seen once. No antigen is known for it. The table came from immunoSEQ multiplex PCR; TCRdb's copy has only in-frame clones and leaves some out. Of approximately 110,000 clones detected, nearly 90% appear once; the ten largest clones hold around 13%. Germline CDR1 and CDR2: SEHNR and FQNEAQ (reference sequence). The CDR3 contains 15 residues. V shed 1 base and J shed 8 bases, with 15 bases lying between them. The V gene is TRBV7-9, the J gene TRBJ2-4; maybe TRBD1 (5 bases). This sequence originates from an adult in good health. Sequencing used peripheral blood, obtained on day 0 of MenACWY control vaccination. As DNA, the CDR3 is TGTGCCAGCAGCTTAGGGCCGCAGGGCGGATACATTCAGTACTTC. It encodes CASSLGPQGGYIQYF. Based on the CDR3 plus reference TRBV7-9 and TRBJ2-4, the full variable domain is DTGVSQNPRHKITKRGQNVTFRCDPISEHNRLYWYRQTLGQGPEFLTYFQNEAQLEKSRLLSDRFSAERPKGSFSTLEIQRTEQGDSAMYLCASSLGPQGGYIQYFGAGTRLSVL.